The clone carrying this T cell receptor (beta chain) was counted between two and nine times. Per the germline V gene, CDR1 is ENHRY and CDR2 is SYGVKD. The CDR3 sequence is 15 residues long. V lost 6 bases and J 4 bases, leaving 13 bases between the germline ends. In the original analysis: Estimated nucleated cell counts came from reference gene primer amplification. Repertoires were generated with immunoSEQ multiplex PCR, while TCRdb's copy carries only in-frame clones and drops some. V, J and clone size were drawn from that table, and D and trimming were deduced from the DNA. This sample has around 79,000 clones, with approximately 80% found just once. This sample is drawn from a study of blood T cell repertoires in COVID-19. Study overall: From the United States, Italy and Spain came samples of acute and convalescent COVID-19. Sample material is recorded as cDNA or gDNA derived from T cells, B-cell-depleted T cells, or PBMCs.

The specimen sequenced was peripheral blood. This TCR was sampled from a woman in her sixties with acute or convalescent COVID-19. The chain couples TRBV10-3 to TRBJ1-6; D is unclear. The CDR3: CAIRDSDGYNSPLHF. CDR3 DNA: TGTGCCATCAGGGACTCGGACGGATATAATTCACCCCTCCACTTT.